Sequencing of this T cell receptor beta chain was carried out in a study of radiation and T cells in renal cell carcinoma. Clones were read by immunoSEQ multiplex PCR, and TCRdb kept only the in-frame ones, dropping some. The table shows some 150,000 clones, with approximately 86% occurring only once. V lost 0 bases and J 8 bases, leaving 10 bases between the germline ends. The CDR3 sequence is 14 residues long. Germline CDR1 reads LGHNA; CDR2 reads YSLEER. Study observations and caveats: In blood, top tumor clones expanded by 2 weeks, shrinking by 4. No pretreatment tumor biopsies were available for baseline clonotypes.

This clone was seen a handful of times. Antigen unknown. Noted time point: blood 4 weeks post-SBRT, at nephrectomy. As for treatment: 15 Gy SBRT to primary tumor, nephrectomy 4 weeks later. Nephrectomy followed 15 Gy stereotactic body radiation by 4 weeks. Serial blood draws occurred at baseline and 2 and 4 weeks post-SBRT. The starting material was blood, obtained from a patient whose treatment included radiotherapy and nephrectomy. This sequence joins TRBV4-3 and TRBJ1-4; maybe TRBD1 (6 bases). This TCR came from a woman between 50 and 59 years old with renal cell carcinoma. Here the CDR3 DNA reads TGCGCCAGCAGCCAAGAGAAAACAGGGGAAAAACTGTTTTTT. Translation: CASSQEKTGEKLFF.